This T cell receptor beta chain was captured in a study of siplizumab effects on memory and regulatory T cells. The germline gives CDR1 MDHEN, CDR2 SYDVKM. V was clipped by 3 bases and J by 6 bases, with 8 bases between them. The CDR3 runs 12 residues. Measured with immunoSEQ multiplex PCR; TCRdb has only the in-frame clones, and not every one. The table records roughly 75,000 clones, just over 90% of them present only once. The genes are TRBV28 and TRBJ1-1; D gene unclear. Sequencing used CD8+ T cells sorted from blood. The clonotype was recovered from a human donor in good health. The CDR3 sequence: CASSFLSSEAFF. The CDR3 DNA reads TGTGCCAGCAGTTTTTTGTCCTCTGAAGCTTTCTTT.